This T cell receptor beta chain is from a study of blood T cell repertoires in COVID-19. Study-wide background: Material from acute and convalescent COVID-19 was sourced from the United States, Italy and Spain.

CDR1 is GTSNPN and CDR2 is SVGIG in the germline V gene (reference sequence). The CDR3 is 12 amino acids. V was pared by 2 bases and J by 1 base, with 5 bases between. The repertoire was sequenced with immunoSEQ multiplex PCR; TCRdb's copy has only in-frame clones and lacks some. The sample carries about 320,000 clones, about 85% recorded once. The receptor's source is a woman in her 30s who had recovered from COVID-19. V and J are TRBV30 and TRBJ1-1; D gene unclear. What was sequenced was PBMCs or T cells enriched from blood (not recorded which). The CDR3 sequence is CAWSLENTEAFF. Written as DNA, the CDR3 is TGTGCCTGGAGTCTAGAGAACACTGAAGCTTTCTTT.